The 24 T cell receptor beta chains below were found in one sample sequenced in a study of T cells in Graves' hyperthyroidism and ophthalmopathy. RNA transcripts gave rise to amplified TCR beta CDR3 regions. First-round RT-PCR targeting the TCR CDR3 was performed with the HTBI primer set. From the multiplex PCR reads, TCRdb called clonotypes with MiXCR, one entry per CDR3 protein. The sample includes around 690,000 distinct CDR3 sequences, roughly 17% of them seen just once. Sequenced material: blood. The receptors were gathered from a man between 45 and 60 years old with Graves' hyperthyroidism.

The sample holds a few counts of this clonotype. The chain recombines TRBV5-6 with TRBJ2-7; 11 nucleotides match TRBD2. The germline V gene encodes CDR1 SGHDT and CDR2 YYEEEE. The CDR3 has 15 residues. Losses at the gene ends were 2 bases for V and 5 bases for J; bases not matched to a gene: 6. The CDR3 protein is CASSFLAGGPNEQYF. The CDR3 region has the DNA TGTGCCAGCAGCTTCTTAGCGGGAGGGCCCAACGAGCAGTACTTC.

The rearrangement uses TRBV18 and TRBJ2-7, with 7 bases lining up with TRBD2. The V gene end was trimmed by 0 bases and the J gene end by 1 base; junction bases not matched to a gene: 9. The CDR3 contains 17 residues. CDR1 is KGHSH and CDR2 is LQKENI in the germline V gene. DNA of the CDR3: TGTGCCAGCTCACCACCGACGGGGCGGGAGACTTCCTACGAGCAGTACTTC. Protein sequence: CASSPPTGRETSYEQYF.

In this sample, this clonotype turned up a few times. This chain links TRBV6-6 with TRBJ1-4; tentatively, D is TRBD1 (6 bases). V shed 2 bases and J shed 8 bases, with 9 bases lying between them. This CDR3 has 13 amino acids. CDR1 and CDR2 (germline): MNHNY, SVGAGI (reference sequence). The CDR3 DNA follows: TGTGCCAGCAGTTACAGGGACAAGGAAAAACTGTTTTTT. This gives the protein CASSYRDKEKLFF.

This clonotype showed up many times. The rearrangement links TRBV12-3 or TRBV12-4 to TRBJ2-7, with TRBD1 identical over 7 bases. CDR3 length equals 15 residues. V was clipped by 6 bases and J by 2 bases; unmatched bases: 10. As DNA, the CDR3 is TGTGCCAGCAGCTACGGGACAGAAATTCCCTACGAGCAGTACTTC. It translates to CASSYGTEIPYEQYF.

This clonotype was observed at least ten times. The chain links TRBV11-2 to TRBJ2-1; weak D call: TRBD1 (5 bases). CDR1 and CDR2 from the germline V gene are SGHAT and FQNNGV. This CDR3 comprises 15 residues. V was clipped by 1 base and J by 8 bases, with 15 bases between them. The CDR3 nucleotides are TGTGCCAGCAGCTTAGCAGGGCTCTCTGGGGATGAGCAGTTCTTC. Translating gives CASSLAGLSGDEQFF.

This clonotype was detected once. Since a much larger clone is just one base distant, this may be a read error. CDR3: CASSETGTGGPHEQYF. Written as DNA, the CDR3 is TGTGCCAGCAGTGAAACCGGGACAGGGGGCCCCCACGAGCAGTACTTC. V usage is TRBV28 and J usage is TRBJ2-7; 12 bases map to TRBD1. The CDR3 is 16 amino acids. After removal of 5 bases from V and 5 bases from J, the junction contained 10 bases not matched to a gene. Germline CDR1 MDHEN, CDR2 SYDVKM.

This clonotype was seen a few times. The chain is built from TRBV30 and TRBJ2-1; D gene uncertain. Germline assignment: CDR1 GTSNPN and CDR2 SVGIG (reference sequence). CDR3 length: 14 amino acids. Trimming took off 4 bases at V and 1 base at J, with 11 bases between the two ends. CDR3 protein: CAWNLGASYNEQFF. The CDR3 DNA reads as TGTGCCTGGAATCTCGGCGCTTCCTACAATGAGCAGTTCTTC.

Only one count was recorded for this clonotype. The DNA for the CDR3 is TGTGCCAGCAGCTCTAAGGGAGAAAGTTACGAGCAGTACTTC. It encodes CASSSKGESYEQYF. The chain carries TRBV7-9 and TRBJ2-7, with D possibly being TRBD2 (5 bases). V dropped 4 bases and J dropped 4 bases, with 14 bases sitting between them. There are 14 residues in the CDR3. Germline V gene data show CDR1 as SEHNR and CDR2 as FQNEAQ (reference sequence). The full variable domain, completed using reference TRBV7-9 and TRBJ2-7, is DTGVSQNPRHKITKRGQNVTFRCDPISEHNRLYWYRQTLGQGPEFLTYFQNEAQLEKSRLLSDRFSAERPKGSFSTLEIQRTEQGDSAMYLCASSSKGESYEQYFGPGTRLTVT.

The V and J genes are TRBV11-3 and TRBJ2-4; 8 bases are shared with TRBD1. Germline CDR1 is SGHNT and CDR2 is YENEEA. The J segment lost 0 bases and the V segment lost 5 bases, leaving 6 bases of the junction unmatched. CDR3 length: 16 amino acids. The CDR3 DNA follows: TGTGCCAGCAGCACCCGGACAGGGCCAGCCAAAAACATTCAGTACTTC. Its protein is CASSTRTGPAKNIQYF.

This chain connects TRBV20-1 to TRBJ2-1, with 11 positions matching TRBD2. This CDR3 has 15 amino acids. In germline, CDR1 is DFQATT, CDR2 SNEGSKA (reference sequence). With V trimmed by 4 bases and J by 8 bases, 10 bases remained unmatched. Written as DNA, the CDR3 is TGCAGTGCTAAGCGATTTAGCGGGAGGGTTGATGAGCAGTTCTTC. This translates into CSAKRFSGRVDEQFF.

A word on this clonotype: Mismatch with germline at one junction end may stem from a read error. The chain is built from TRBV6-2 or TRBV6-3 and TRBJ2-5, with TRBD2 matching over 14 bases. The CDR3 runs to 15 residues. Germline V gene sequence: CDR1 MNHEY, CDR2 SVGEGT. CDR3 coding DNA: TGCGCCAGCACTTCGGGACTAGCGGGAGAAGAGGCCCAGTACTTC. Translation gives CASTSGLAGEEAQYF.

In its sample, this clonotype was seen many times. The V gene is TRBV3-1, the J gene TRBJ1-5, with 7 bases fitting TRBD1. Germline V gene lookup returns CDR1 LGHDT and CDR2 YNNKEL (reference sequence). The CDR3 is 13 residues long. The V gene end was trimmed by 8 bases and the J gene end by 1 base; junction bases not matched to a gene: 2. The CDR3 coding sequence is TGTGCCAGCTCACAGGGGAGCAATCAGCCCCAGCATTTT. Its protein product is CASSQGSNQPQHF.

The chain links TRBV9 to TRBJ2-1; 16 nucleotides agree with TRBD2. Trimming cost V 4 bases and J 4 bases; bases outside gene matches: 17. The CDR3 is 21 residues long. Germline V gene sequence: CDR1 SGDLS, CDR2 YYNGEE. The CDR3 DNA reads TGTGCCAGCAGCTTCCAAGCCGGGACTAGCGGGAGGGCCTTAGGATACAATGAGCAGTTCTTC. Protein: CASSFQAGTSGRALGYNEQFF.

This clonotype came up many times. The chain carries TRBV27 and TRBJ2-1, with 7 positions matching TRBD2. From germline, CDR1 is MNHEY and CDR2 SMNVEV (reference sequence). V lost 5 bases, J lost 1 base, and 5 bases stayed unmatched. CDR3 length equals 15 residues. As DNA, the CDR3 is TGTGCCAGCAGTCTTAGCGGGTTTTCCTACAATGAGCAGTTCTTC. It is translated as CASSLSGFSYNEQFF.

This clonotype has a single count. A single base separates this from a much larger clone, so it may be a read error. The genes are TRBV7-2 and TRBJ2-7; no firm D call. Germline CDR1 and CDR2: SGHTA and FQGNSA. This CDR3 is built from 12 residues. The CDR3 loop reads CAISLEGFEQYF. The CDR3 bases are TGTGCCATCAGCTTAGAAGGGTTCGAGCAGTACTTC.

Comment on this clonotype: With a much larger clone just one base away, this may be a read error. The V call is TRBV27, the J call TRBJ2-1, with D possibly matching TRBD1 (6 bases). The length of the CDR3 is 17 residues. In germline, CDR1 is MNHEY, CDR2 SMNVEV (reference sequence). V shed 2 bases and J shed 1 base, with 15 bases lying between them. As DNA, the CDR3 is TGTGCCAGCAGTTTACGACCGGGACATTATTCCTACAATGAGCAGTTCTTC. Protein product: CASSLRPGHYSYNEQFF.

In its sample, this clonotype was seen many times. The genes are TRBV28 and TRBJ1-1; 9 positions match TRBD1. V trimming: 7 bases; J trimming: 5 bases; junction bases outside the gene matches: 17. Germline CDR1 MDHEN, CDR2 SYDVKM. The CDR3 spans 17 residues. Here the CDR3 reads CASKIWGQGWISTEAFF. The CDR3 nucleotides are TGTGCCAGCAAAATATGGGGACAGGGCTGGATTTCGACTGAAGCTTTCTTT.

The V call is TRBV7-2, the J call TRBJ2-1; the match to TRBD2 covers 13 bases. Germline CDR1 is SGHTA and CDR2 is FQGNSA. The J segment lost 6 bases and the V segment lost 4 bases, leaving 18 bases of the junction unmatched. The CDR3 has 20 amino acids. The CDR3 bases are TGTGCCAGCAGCTACGCCCTAAGGGGCATTACTAGCGGGAGGGCCAATGAGCAGTTCTTC. It translates to CASSYALRGITSGRANEQFF. Filled out from reference TRBV7-2 and TRBJ2-1, the complete variable domain reads GAGVSQSPSNKVTEKGKDVELRCDPISGHTALYWYRQSLGQGLEFLIYFQGNSAPDKSGLPSDRFSAERTGGSVSTLTIQRTQQEDSAVYLCASSYALRGITSGRANEQFFGPGTRLTVL.

This chain uses TRBV24-1 with TRBJ1-2, with unresolved D. Trimming left V 7 bases short and J 4 bases short, with 21 bases between. The CDR3 extends over 16 amino acids. The V gene's germline CDR1 is KGHDR and CDR2 SFDVKD. CDR3 bases: TGTGCCACCAGCGACTCCCTATATGGTACCCTCTATGGCTACACCTTC. This encodes CATSDSLYGTLYGYTF.

CDR3 sequence: CASSLEGLPSTDTQYF. The CDR3 DNA sequence: TGTGCCAGCAGTTTGGAGGGACTACCTAGCACAGATACGCAGTATTTT. The rearrangement uses TRBV28 and TRBJ2-3, with 7 nucleotides matching TRBD2. The CDR3 loop spans 16 amino acids. Trimming removed 3 bases from V and 0 bases from J; junction bases left unmatched: 6. Germline V CDR1 and CDR2: MDHEN, SYDVKM. The full variable domain, completed using reference TRBV28 and TRBJ2-3, is DVKVTQSSRYLVKRTGEKVFLECVQDMDHENMFWYRQDPGLGLRLIYFSYDVKMKEKGDIPEGYSVSREKKERFSLILESASTNQTSMYLCASSLEGLPSTDTQYFGPGTRLTVL.

This clonotype occurred many times. The chain links TRBV28 to TRBJ1-1; D not certain. This CDR3 comprises 19 residues. Germline CDR1 MDHEN, CDR2 SYDVKM. V was trimmed by 6 bases and J by 0 bases, leaving 26 bases between them. DNA for the CDR3: TGTGCCAGCAGATCTACCGGCAATGGGCGTTGGGGTTTGAACACTGAAGCTTTCTTT. It specifies CASRSTGNGRWGLNTEAFF.

This sequence joins TRBV7-9 and TRBJ1-2, with unresolved D. The CDR3 has 14 amino acids. Germline CDR1 is SEHNR and CDR2 is FQNEAQ (reference sequence). Deletions cut 4 bases from V and 8 bases from J, with 17 bases between. The CDR3 loop reads CASSSSSRGEGYTF. As DNA, the CDR3 is TGTGCCAGCAGCTCCTCTTCCCGGGGAGAGGGCTACACCTTC.

This clonotype has more than one count but fewer than ten. This chain uses TRBV9 with TRBJ2-4, with 9 bases lining up with TRBD1. This CDR3 region has 17 residues. Germline V gives CDR1 SGDLS, CDR2 YYNGEE. The J segment lost 2 bases and the V segment lost 3 bases, leaving 9 bases of the junction unmatched. In DNA, the CDR3 is TGTGCCAGCAGCGCATCGACGGGACAGGGTTCCAAAAACATTCAGTACTTC. The encoded protein is CASSASTGQGSKNIQYF.

V is TRBV4-3 and J is TRBJ2-2; the D is unclear. Germline values: CDR1 LGHNA, CDR2 YSLEER. The germline V and J ends were trimmed by 0 bases and 3 bases, with 14 bases remaining between them. The CDR3 loop spans 17 amino acids. The CDR3 spells CASSQEMTSMDTGELFF. As DNA, the CDR3 is TGCGCCAGCAGCCAAGAAATGACCTCGATGGACACCGGGGAGCTGTTTTTT.